This TCR beta chain stems from a study of blood T cells in healthy people across ages. Alongside a J-beta primer mix, a sample-barcoded 5' primer served in a second PCR lasting roughly 7 to 12 cycles. The yield of each sample was at least 3 million CDR3-containing paired-end reads. TCRdb independently ran MiXCR on the 5' RACE reads; one entry per CDR3 protein. The table records around 1,000,000 distinct CDR3 sequences, less than 25% of them present only once. This clonotype was observed a few times. The CDR3 totals 13 residues. CDR1 is SEHNR, CDR2 FQNEAQ, per germline (reference sequence). V was pared by 6 bases and J by 0 bases, with 8 bases between. These same records also appear under a second study, on T cells of mothers and their children. That work contributes: A few healthy Caucasian mothers, along with their six children, served as the donors. Barcodes for each sample and 2-4 random nucleotides were added by the M1S primer used in the second PCR. Slightly higher but non-significant overlap marked related mother-child pairs versus unrelated pairs.

This clonotype was sampled from a girl aged 2-10 years in good health. The chain joins TRBV7-9 to TRBJ2-5; D remains unclear. The material sequenced was blood. The CDR3 reads CASRVKNQETQYF. The CDR3 DNA reads TGTGCCAGCAGGGTAAAAAACCAAGAGACCCAGTACTTC.